This T cell receptor (beta chain) is drawn from a study of blood T cell repertoires in COVID-19. Study-level background: There were acute and convalescent COVID-19 samples, and they came from the United States, Italy and Spain. Nucleic acid was either cDNA or gDNA, and it came from T cells, B-cell-depleted T cells, or PBMCs.

The CDR3 totals 14 residues. The V gene's germline CDR1 is SEHNR and CDR2 FQNEAQ (reference sequence). Trimming took off 5 bases at V and 4 bases at J, with 11 bases between the two ends. Study processing details: For nucleated cells, counts were estimated from reference gene primer amplification. Clones were read by immunoSEQ multiplex PCR, and TCRdb kept only the in-frame ones, dropping some. The DNA gave D and trimming, while V, J and clone size come from that table. The sample lists about 61,000 clones, around 85% occurring once. The sequencing sample was made of peripheral blood. The clonotype was recovered from a woman in her seventies with acute or convalescent COVID-19. This chain uses TRBV7-9 with TRBJ1-4; D uncertain. CDR3 sequence reads: CASSLGRGNEKLFF. CDR3 in DNA: TGTGCCAGCAGCCTGGGCCGGGGTAATGAAAAACTGTTTTTT.